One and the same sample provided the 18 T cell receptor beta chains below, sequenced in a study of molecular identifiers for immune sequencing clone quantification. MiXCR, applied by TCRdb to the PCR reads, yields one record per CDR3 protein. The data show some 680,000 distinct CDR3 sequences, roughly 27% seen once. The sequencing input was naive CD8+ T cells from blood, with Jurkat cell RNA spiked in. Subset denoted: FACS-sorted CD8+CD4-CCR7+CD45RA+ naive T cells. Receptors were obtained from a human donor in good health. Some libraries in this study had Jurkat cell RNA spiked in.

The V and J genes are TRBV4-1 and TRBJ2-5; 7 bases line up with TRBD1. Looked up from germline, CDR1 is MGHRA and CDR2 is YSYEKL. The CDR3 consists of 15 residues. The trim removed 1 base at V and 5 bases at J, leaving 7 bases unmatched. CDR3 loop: CASSQGPGQRETQYF. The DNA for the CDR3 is TGCGCCAGCAGCCAAGGGCCGGGACAGCGGGAGACCCAGTACTTC.

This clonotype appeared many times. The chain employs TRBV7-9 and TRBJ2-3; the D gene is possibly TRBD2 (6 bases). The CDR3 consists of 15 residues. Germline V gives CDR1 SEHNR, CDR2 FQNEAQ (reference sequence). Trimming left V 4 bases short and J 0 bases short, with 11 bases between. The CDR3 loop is CASSWAGPSTDTQYF. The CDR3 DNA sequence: TGTGCCAGCAGCTGGGCGGGGCCCAGCACAGATACGCAGTATTTT.

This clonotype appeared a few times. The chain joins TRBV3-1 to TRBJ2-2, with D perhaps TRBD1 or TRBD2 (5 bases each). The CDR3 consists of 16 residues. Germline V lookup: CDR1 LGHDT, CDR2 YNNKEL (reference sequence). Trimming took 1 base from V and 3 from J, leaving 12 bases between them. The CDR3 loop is CASSQGSGLYTGELFF. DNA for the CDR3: TGTGCCAGCAGCCAAGGGTCGGGGCTCTACACCGGGGAGCTGTTTTTT.

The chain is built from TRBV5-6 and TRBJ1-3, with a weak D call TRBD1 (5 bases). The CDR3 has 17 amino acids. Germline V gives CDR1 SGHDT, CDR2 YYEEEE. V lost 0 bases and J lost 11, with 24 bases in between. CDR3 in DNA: TGTGCCAGCAGCTTGGCCGTCAGGGACCCGCTTTATGCTGCCATATATTTT. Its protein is CASSLAVRDPLYAAIYF.

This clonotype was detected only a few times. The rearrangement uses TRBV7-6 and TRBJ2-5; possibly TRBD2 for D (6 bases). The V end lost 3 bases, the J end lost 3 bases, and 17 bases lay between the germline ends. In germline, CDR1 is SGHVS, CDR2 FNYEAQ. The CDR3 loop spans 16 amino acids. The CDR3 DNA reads TGTGCCAGCAGCTTGTGGGGGGAAACTAACAAAGAGACCCAGTACTTC. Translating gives CASSLWGETNKETQYF.

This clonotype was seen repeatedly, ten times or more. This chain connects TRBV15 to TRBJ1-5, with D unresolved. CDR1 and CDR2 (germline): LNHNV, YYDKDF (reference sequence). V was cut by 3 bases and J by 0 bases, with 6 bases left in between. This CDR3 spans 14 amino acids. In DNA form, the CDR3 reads TGTGCCACCAGCAGCTACGATAGCAATCAGCCCCAGCATTTT. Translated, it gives CATSSYDSNQPQHF.

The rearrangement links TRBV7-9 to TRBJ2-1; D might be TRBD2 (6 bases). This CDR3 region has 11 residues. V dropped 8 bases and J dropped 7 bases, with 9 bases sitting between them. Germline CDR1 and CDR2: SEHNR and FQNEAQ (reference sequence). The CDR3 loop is CASYRGNEQFF. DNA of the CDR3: TGTGCCAGCTACCGGGGGAATGAGCAGTTCTTC.

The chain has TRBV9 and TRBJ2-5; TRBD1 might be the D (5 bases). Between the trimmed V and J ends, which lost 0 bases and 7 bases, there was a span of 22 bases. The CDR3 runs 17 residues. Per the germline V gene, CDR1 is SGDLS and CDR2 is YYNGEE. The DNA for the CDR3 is TGTGCCAGCAGCGTAGGAAGTGGCCAGGGAAAGTTGGGGACCCAGTACTTC. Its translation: CASSVGSGQGKLGTQYF.

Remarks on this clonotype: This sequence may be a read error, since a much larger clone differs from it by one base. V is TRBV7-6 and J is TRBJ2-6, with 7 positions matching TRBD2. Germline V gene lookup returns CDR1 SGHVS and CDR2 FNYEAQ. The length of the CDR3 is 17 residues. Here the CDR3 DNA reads TGTGCCAGCAGCGTCCGGGAGGTTAACTCTGGGGCCAACGTCCTGCCTTTC. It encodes CASSVREVNSGANVLPF.

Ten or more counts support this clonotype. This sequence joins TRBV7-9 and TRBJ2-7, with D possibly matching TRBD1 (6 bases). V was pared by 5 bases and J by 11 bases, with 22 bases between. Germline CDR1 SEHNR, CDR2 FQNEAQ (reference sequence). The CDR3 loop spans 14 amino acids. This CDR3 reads CASSTVRHTGLKYF. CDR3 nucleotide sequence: TGTGCCAGCAGCACCGTGCGCCATACAGGGTTGAAGTACTTC.

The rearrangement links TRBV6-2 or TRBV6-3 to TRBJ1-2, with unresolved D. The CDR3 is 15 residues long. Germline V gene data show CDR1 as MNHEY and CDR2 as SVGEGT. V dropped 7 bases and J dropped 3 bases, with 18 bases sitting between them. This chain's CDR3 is CASKGGRALDYGYTF. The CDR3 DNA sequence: TGTGCCAGCAAGGGAGGACGGGCACTCGACTATGGCTACACCTTC.

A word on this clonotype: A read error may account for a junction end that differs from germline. In DNA form, the CDR3 reads TGTGCCAGCAGTGGACTGACCATGAACACCGGGGAGCTGGTTTTT. It specifies CASSGLTMNTGELVF. The chain couples TRBV6-1 to TRBJ2-2, with a weak D call TRBD2 (5 bases). CDR1 is MNHNS, CDR2 SASEGT, per germline. The CDR3 is made up of 15 amino acids.

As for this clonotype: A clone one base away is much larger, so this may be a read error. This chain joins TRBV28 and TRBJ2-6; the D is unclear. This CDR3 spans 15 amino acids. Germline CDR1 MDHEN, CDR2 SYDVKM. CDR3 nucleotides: TGTACCAGCAGTTTGACCCGAACTGGGGCCAACGTCCTGACTTTC. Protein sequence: CTSSLTRTGANVLTF.

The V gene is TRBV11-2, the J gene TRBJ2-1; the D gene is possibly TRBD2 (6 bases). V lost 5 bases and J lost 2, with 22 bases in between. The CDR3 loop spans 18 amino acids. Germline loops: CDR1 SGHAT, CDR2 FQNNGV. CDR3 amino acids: CASSPRGSHHPTYNEQFF. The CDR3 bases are TGTGCCAGCAGCCCCCGGGGGTCACATCACCCGACCTACAATGAGCAGTTCTTC.

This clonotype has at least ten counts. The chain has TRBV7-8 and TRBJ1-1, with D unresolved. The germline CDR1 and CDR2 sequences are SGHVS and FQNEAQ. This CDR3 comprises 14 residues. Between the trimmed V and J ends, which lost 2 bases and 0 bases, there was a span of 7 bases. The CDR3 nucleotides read TGTGCCAGCAGCTTAATGGCGGTGAACACTGAAGCTTTCTTT. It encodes CASSLMAVNTEAFF.

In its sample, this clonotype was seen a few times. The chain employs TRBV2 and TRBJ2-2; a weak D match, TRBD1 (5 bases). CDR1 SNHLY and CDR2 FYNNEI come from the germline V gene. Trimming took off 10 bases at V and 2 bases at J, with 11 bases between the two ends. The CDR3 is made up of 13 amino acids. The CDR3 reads CATAGQNTGELFF. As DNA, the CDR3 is TGTGCCACAGCCGGACAAAACACCGGGGAGCTGTTTTTT. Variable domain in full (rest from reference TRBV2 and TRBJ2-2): EPEVTQTPSHQVTQMGQEVILRCVPISNHLYFYWYRQILGQKVEFLVSFYNNEISEKSEIFDDQFSVERPDGSNFTLKIRSTKLEDSAMYFCATAGQNTGELFFGEGSRLTVL.

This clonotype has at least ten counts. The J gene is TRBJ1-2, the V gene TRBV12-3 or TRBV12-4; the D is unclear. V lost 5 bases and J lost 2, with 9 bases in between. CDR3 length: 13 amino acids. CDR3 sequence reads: CASSPTENYGYTF. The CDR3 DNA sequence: TGTGCCAGCAGTCCAACAGAGAACTATGGCTACACCTTC.

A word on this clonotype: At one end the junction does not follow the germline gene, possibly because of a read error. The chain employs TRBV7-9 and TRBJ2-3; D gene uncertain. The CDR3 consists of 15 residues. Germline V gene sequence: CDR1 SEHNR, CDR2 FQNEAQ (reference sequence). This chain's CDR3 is CANNLAFRNTDTQYF. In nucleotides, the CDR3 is TGTGCCAACAACCTCGCATTTAGGAACACAGATACGCAATATTTT.